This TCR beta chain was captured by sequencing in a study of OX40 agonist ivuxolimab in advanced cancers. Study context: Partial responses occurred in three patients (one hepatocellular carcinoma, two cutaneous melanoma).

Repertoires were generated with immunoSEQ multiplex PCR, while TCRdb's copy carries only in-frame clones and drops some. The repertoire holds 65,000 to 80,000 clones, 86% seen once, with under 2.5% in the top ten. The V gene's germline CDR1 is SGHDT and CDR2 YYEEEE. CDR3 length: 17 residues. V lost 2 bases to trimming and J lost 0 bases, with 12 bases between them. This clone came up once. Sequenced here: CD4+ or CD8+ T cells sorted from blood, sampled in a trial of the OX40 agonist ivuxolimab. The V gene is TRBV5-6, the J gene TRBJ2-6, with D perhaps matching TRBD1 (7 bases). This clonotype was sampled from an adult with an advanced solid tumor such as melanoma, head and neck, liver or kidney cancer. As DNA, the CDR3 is TGTGCCAGCAGCTTCAGGGGGGCTACCTCTGGGGCCAACGTCCTGACTTTC. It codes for CASSFRGATSGANVLTF. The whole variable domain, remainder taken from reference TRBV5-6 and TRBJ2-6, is DAGVTQSPTHLIKTRGQQVTLRCSPKSGHDTVSWYQQALGQGPQFIFQYYEEEERQRGNFPDRFSGHQFPNYSSELNVNALLLGDSALYLCASSFRGATSGANVLTFGAGSRLTVL.